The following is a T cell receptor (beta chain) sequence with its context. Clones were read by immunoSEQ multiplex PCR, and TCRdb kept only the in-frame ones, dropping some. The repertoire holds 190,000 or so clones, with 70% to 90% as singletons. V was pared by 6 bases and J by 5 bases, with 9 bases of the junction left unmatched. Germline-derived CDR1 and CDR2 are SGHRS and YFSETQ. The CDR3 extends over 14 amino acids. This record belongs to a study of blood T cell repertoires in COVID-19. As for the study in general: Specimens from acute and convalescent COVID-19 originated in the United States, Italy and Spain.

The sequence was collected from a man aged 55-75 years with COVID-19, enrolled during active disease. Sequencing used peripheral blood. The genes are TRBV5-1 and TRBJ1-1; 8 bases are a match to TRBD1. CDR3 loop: CASNPDRVWTEAFF. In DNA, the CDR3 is TGCGCCAGCAACCCGGACAGGGTCTGGACTGAAGCTTTCTTT.